The clone carrying this T cell receptor (beta chain) came up many times. This entry belongs to a study of early T cells in non-severe SARS-CoV-2 infection. Individually, cDNA molecules had unique molecular identifiers attached to them. TCRdb fed the 5' RACE reads into MiXCR, producing one record per CDR3 protein. The sample has tens of thousands of distinct CDR3 sequences, roughly 9% seen once. Sequenced here: whole blood, sampled at baseline. The receptor was derived from an adult who was a healthcare worker with PCR-confirmed SARS-CoV-2 infection or an uninfected control (not recorded which).

Here the CDR3 DNA reads TGTGCCAGCAGCTCCGGGCTCACAAGCGCTGAAGCTTTCTTT. Translated: CASSSGLTSAEAFF. The chain combines TRBV5-6 with TRBJ1-1; D remains ambiguous. Deletions cut 3 bases from V and 6 bases from J, with 15 bases between. CDR3 size: 14 residues. CDR1 is SGHDT and CDR2 is YYEEEE in the germline V gene. Looking up the rest from reference TRBV5-6 and TRBJ1-1 gives the full variable domain: DAGVTQSPTHLIKTRGQQVTLRCSPKSGHDTVSWYQQALGQGPQFIFQYYEEEERQRGNFPDRFSGHQFPNYSSELNVNALLLGDSALYLCASSSGLTSAEAFFGQGTRLTVV.